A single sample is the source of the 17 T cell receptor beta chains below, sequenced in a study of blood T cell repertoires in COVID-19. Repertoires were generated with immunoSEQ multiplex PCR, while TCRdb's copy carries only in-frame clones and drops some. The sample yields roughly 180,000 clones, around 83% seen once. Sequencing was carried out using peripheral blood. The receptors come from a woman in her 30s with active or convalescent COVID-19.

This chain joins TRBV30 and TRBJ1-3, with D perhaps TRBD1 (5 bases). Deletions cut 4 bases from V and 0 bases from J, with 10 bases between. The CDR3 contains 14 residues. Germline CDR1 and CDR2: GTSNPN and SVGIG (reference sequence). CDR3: CAWTSGGSGNTIYF. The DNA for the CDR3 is TGTGCCTGGACCTCCGGGGGCTCTGGAAACACCATATATTTT.

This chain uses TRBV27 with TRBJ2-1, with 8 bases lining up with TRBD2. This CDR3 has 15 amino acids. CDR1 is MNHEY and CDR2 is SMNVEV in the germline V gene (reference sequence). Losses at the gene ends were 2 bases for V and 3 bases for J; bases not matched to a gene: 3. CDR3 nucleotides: TGTGCCAGCAGTTTAATCACTAGCGGCTACAATGAGCAGTTCTTC. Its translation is CASSLITSGYNEQFF.

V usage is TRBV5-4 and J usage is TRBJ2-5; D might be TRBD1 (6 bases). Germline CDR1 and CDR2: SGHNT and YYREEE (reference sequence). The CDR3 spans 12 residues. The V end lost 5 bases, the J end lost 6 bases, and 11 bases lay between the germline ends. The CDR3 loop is CASRGAGQTQYF. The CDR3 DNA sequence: TGTGCCAGCAGGGGGGCCGGGCAGACCCAGTACTTC. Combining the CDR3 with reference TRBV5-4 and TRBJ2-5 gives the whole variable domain ETGVTQSPTHLIKTRGQQVTLRCSSQSGHNTVSWYQQALGQGPQFIFQYYREEENGRGNFPPRFSGLQFPNYSSELNVNALELDDSALYLCASRGAGQTQYFGPGTRLLVL.

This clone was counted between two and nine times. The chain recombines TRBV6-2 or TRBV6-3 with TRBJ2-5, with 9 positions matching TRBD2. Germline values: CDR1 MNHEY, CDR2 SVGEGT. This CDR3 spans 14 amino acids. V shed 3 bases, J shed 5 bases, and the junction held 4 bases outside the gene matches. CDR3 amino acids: CASSYGTSSETQYF. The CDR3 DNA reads TGTGCCAGCAGTTATGGGACTAGCTCCGAGACCCAGTACTTC.

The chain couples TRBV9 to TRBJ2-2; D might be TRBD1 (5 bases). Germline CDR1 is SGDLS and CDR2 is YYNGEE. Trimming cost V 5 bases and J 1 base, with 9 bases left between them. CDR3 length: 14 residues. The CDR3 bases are TGTGCCAGCAGTAAAGGACAGAACACCGGGGAGCTGTTTTTT. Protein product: CASSKGQNTGELFF.

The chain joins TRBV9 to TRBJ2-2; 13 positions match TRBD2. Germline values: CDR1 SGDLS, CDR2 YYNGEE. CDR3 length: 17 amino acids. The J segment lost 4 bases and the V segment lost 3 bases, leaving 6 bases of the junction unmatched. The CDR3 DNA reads TGTGCCAGCAGCGCGGGACTAGCGGGGAGAGGCACCGGGGAGCTGTTTTTT. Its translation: CASSAGLAGRGTGELFF.

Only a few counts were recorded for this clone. CDR3 protein: CATSRDIDTQYF. CDR3 DNA: TGTGCCACCAGCAGGGACATAGATACGCAGTATTTT. The chain combines TRBV15 with TRBJ2-3; possibly TRBD1 for D (5 bases). V was cut by 3 bases and J by 5 bases, with 6 bases left in between. Germline CDR1 reads LNHNV; CDR2 reads YYDKDF (reference sequence). CDR3 length: 12 amino acids.

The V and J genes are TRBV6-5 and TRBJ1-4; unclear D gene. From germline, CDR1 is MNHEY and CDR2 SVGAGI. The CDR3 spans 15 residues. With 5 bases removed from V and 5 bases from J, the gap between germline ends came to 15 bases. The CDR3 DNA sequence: TGTGCCAGCAGTACCGATGGACGAGGGAATGAAAAACTGTTTTTT. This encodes CASSTDGRGNEKLFF.

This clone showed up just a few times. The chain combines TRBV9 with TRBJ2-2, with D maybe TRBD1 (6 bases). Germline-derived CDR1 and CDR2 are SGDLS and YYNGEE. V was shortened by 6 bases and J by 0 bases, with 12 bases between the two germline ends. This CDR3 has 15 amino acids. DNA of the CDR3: TGTGCCAGCACCCCGGGGACAACGAACACCGGGGAGCTGTTTTTT. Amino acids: CASTPGTTNTGELFF. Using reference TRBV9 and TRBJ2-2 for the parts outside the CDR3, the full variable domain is DSGVTQTPKHLITATGQRVTLRCSPRSGDLSVYWYQQSLDQGLQFLIQYYNGEERAKGNILERFSAQQFPDLHSELNLSSLELGDSALYFCASTPGTTNTGELFFGEGSRLTVL.

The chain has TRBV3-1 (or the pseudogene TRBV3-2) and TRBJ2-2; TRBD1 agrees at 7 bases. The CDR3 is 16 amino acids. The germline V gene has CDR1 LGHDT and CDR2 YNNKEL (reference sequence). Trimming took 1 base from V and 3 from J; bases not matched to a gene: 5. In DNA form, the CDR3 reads TGTGCCAGCAGCCAAGCCTCAGGGGGATACACCGGGGAGCTGTTTTTT. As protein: CASSQASGGYTGELFF.

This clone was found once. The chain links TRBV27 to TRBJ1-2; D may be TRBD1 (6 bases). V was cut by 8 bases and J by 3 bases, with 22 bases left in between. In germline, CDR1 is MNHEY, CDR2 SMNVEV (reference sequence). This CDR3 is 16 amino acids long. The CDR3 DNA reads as TGTGCCAGCCGCTCCGGGCTCCAGGGGTATCACTATGGCTACACCTTC. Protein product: CASRSGLQGYHYGYTF.

The DNA of the CDR3 is TGTGCCAGCGGACTAGCGGGAGTCTACGAGCAGTACTTC. Amino acid sequence: CASGLAGVYEQYF. The chain couples TRBV27 to TRBJ2-7, with 13 bases lining up with TRBD2. The CDR3 length is 13 residues. Trimming at V came to 8 bases and at J to 3 bases, leaving 1 base not matched to a gene. The germline CDR1 and CDR2 sequences are MNHEY and SMNVEV (reference sequence).

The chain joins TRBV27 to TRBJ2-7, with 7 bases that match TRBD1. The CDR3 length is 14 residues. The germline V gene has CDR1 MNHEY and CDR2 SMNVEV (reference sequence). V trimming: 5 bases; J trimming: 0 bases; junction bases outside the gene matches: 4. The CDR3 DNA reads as TGTGCCAGCAGTCGGACAGGACCCTCCTACGAGCAGTACTTC. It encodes CASSRTGPSYEQYF.

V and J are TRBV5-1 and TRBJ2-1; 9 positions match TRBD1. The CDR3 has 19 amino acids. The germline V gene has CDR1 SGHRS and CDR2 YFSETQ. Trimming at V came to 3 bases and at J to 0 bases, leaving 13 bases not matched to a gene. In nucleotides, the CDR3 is TGCGCCAGCAGCTGGACCGGGACAGGGATAACTAGCTCCTACAATGAGCAGTTCTTC. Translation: CASSWTGTGITSSYNEQFF.

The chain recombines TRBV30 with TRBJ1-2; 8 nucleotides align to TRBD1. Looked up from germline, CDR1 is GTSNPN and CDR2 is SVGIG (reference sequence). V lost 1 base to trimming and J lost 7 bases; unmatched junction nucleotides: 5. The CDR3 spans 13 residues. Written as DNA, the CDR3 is TGTGCCTGGAGTGCGGGACAGGAGACTGGCTACACCTTC. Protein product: CAWSAGQETGYTF.

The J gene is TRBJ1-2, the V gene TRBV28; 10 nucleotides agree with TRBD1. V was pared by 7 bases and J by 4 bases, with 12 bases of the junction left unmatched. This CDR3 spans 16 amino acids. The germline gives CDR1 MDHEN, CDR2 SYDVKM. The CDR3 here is CASIEPGTGAGYGYTF. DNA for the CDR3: TGTGCCAGCATCGAACCCGGGACAGGGGCGGGCTATGGCTACACCTTC.

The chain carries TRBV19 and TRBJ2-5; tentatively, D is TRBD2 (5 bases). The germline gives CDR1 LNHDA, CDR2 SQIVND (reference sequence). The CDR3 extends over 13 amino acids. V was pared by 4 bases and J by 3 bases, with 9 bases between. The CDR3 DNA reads TGTGCCAGTAGTACAACTAGTGAAGAGACCCAGTACTTC. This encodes CASSTTSEETQYF. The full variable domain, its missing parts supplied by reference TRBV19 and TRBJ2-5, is DGGITQSPKYLFRKEGQNVTLSCEQNLNHDAMYWYRQDPGQGLRLIYYSQIVNDFQKGDIAEGYSVSREKKESFPLTVTSAQKNPTAFYLCASSTTSEETQYFGPGTRLLVL.